This TCR beta chain was obtained from a study of OX40 agonist ivuxolimab in advanced cancers. Findings and limits, study-wide: Expanded clones were, on average, more numerous in CD8+ T cells than in CD4+.

The table came from immunoSEQ multiplex PCR; TCRdb's copy has only in-frame clones and leaves some out. The data show about 40,000 clones, about 78% seen once. On cycle 4 day 1 and cycle 7 day 1, as well as at baseline, blood was sampled. The germline V gene has CDR1 SGHAT and CDR2 FQNNGV. Trimming pared 4 bases from V and 1 base from J, leaving 4 bases between. The CDR3 totals 12 residues. Points on this clone: Its antigen is not known.

The gene calls are TRBV11-2 and TRBJ1-2; no reliable D call. The starting material was CD4+ or CD8+ T cells sorted from blood, obtained in a trial of the OX40 agonist ivuxolimab. This receptor was obtained from an adult with an advanced solid tumor such as melanoma, head and neck, liver or kidney cancer. CDR3 sequence reads: CASSWSNYGYTF. CDR3 nucleotide sequence: TGTGCCAGCAGCTGGAGTAACTATGGCTACACCTTC.